These 22 T cell receptor beta chains were all obtained from the same sample, sequenced in a study of T-cell memory formation after mild COVID-19. TCRdb passed the 5' RACE reads through MiXCR, listing each CDR3 protein once. The sample carries around 400,000 distinct CDR3 sequences, 24% recorded once. Material for sequencing was PBMCs or a T cell subset sorted from them (not recorded which). These receptors were obtained from an adult woman who had mild COVID-19 (a few samples of this study predate the infection). Cell type and time point are not known.

This chain connects TRBV7-8 to TRBJ2-7, with 10 bases lining up with TRBD1. Germline assignment: CDR1 SGHVS and CDR2 FQNEAQ. V lost 6 bases, J lost 6 bases, and 8 bases stayed unmatched. The CDR3 runs to 14 residues. CDR3 residues: CASSPGTGALEQYF. The CDR3 DNA sequence: TGTGCCAGCAGTCCCGGGACAGGGGCTCTCGAGCAGTACTTC.

V and J are TRBV5-1 and TRBJ1-1; no reliable D call. This CDR3 comprises 13 residues. CDR1 is SGHRS and CDR2 is YFSETQ in the germline V gene. V dropped 3 bases and J dropped 4 bases, with 10 bases sitting between them. The CDR3 is CASSWGEGTEAFF. Here the CDR3 DNA reads TGCGCCAGCAGCTGGGGAGAGGGCACTGAAGCTTTCTTT.

This chain uses TRBV9 with TRBJ2-1; TRBD2 matches at 7 bases. Trimming took 2 bases from V and 5 from J; bases not matched to a gene: 1. This CDR3 has 13 amino acids. The V gene's germline CDR1 is SGDLS and CDR2 YYNGEE. CDR3 sequence reads: CASSVGRDNEQFF. The CDR3 nucleotides read TGTGCCAGCAGCGTGGGGAGGGACAATGAGCAGTTCTTC.

This clonotype was recorded at least ten times. The chain uses TRBV2 and TRBJ1-3, with D uncertain. The V gene lost 9 bases and the J gene lost 3 bases, with 9 bases spanning the gap. CDR1 SNHLY and CDR2 FYNNEI come from the germline V gene. This CDR3 is built from 12 residues. DNA for the CDR3: TGTGCCAGGAAGGCCGATGGAAACACCATATATTTT. The encoded protein is CARKADGNTIYF.

The V and J genes are TRBV20-1 and TRBJ1-2; D is uncertain. Germline V gives CDR1 DFQATT, CDR2 SNEGSKA (reference sequence). V lost 3 bases and J 6 bases, leaving 11 bases between the germline ends. The CDR3 is 12 amino acids. The CDR3 protein is CSASGWRDGYTF. DNA of the CDR3: TGCAGTGCTAGCGGTTGGAGGGATGGCTACACCTTC.

This chain links TRBV4-1 with TRBJ2-1; D may be TRBD2 (6 bases). The CDR3 totals 17 residues. Germline-derived CDR1 and CDR2 are MGHRA and YSYEKL. V dropped 5 bases and J dropped 4 bases, with 21 bases sitting between them. The CDR3 here is CASSSPGLAHFYNEQFF. The CDR3 coding sequence is TGCGCCAGCAGCTCCCCGGGACTCGCCCATTTTTACAATGAGCAGTTCTTC.

This chain joins TRBV29-1 and TRBJ1-5; TRBD1 might be the D (5 bases). CDR3 length equals 13 residues. CDR1 is SQVTM, CDR2 ANQGSEA, per germline. The germline V and J ends were trimmed by 7 bases and 7 bases, with 17 bases remaining between them. This CDR3 is CSAEISQGQPQHF. CDR3 sequence (DNA): TGCAGCGCAGAAATTTCGCAGGGACAGCCCCAGCATTTT. Full variable domain (remainder filled in from reference TRBV29-1 and TRBJ1-5): SAVISQKPSRDICQRGTSLTIQCQVDSQVTMMFWYRQQPGQSLTLIATANQGSEATYESGFVIDKFPISRPNLTFSTLTVSNMSPEDSSIYLCSAEISQGQPQHFGDGTRLSIL.

This clonotype was picked up many times. The CDR3 here is CASSVVIPGAGGETQYF. CDR3 DNA: TGTGCCAGCAGCGTCGTAATACCGGGAGCCGGGGGAGAGACCCAGTACTTC. The gene calls are TRBV7-8 and TRBJ2-5; TRBD2 is a possible D gene (6 bases). The germline V gene has CDR1 SGHVS and CDR2 FQNEAQ. The CDR3 has 17 residues. V was pared by 5 bases and J by 4 bases, with 23 bases between.

The chain carries TRBV29-1 and TRBJ1-2, with unresolved D. In germline, CDR1 is SQVTM, CDR2 ANQGSEA. Between the trimmed V and J ends, which lost 5 bases and 8 bases, there was a span of 24 bases. This CDR3 is 15 amino acids long. CDR3 sequence (DNA): TGCAGCGTTCAGGTAGTAGGGCACCCCTATGGAGGCTACACCTTC. Translated, it gives CSVQVVGHPYGGYTF.

The chain has TRBV24-1 and TRBJ1-2; D is possibly TRBD1 (6 bases). The CDR3 contains 11 residues. Per the germline V gene, CDR1 is KGHDR and CDR2 is SFDVKD. V was trimmed by 5 bases and J by 7 bases, leaving 7 bases between them. CDR3 DNA: TGTGCCACCAGTGCAGGGGCTGGCTACACCTTC. Amino acid sequence: CATSAGAGYTF.

The J gene is TRBJ2-7, the V gene TRBV7-2; D possibly corresponds to TRBD2 (5 bases). Germline V gene sequence: CDR1 SGHTA, CDR2 FQGNSA. The CDR3 is made up of 14 amino acids. V dropped 6 bases and J dropped 4 bases, with 16 bases sitting between them. The CDR3 nucleotides are TGTGCCAGCAGTCGACTCGGAGGTACTTACGAGCAGTACTTC. Translating it yields CASSRLGGTYEQYF.

This clonotype was found a few times. The chain combines TRBV29-1 with TRBJ2-2; unclear D gene. Germline V gives CDR1 SQVTM, CDR2 ANQGSEA. V lost 5 bases and J lost 2, with 9 bases in between. This CDR3 is 13 amino acids long. This CDR3 reads CSVLTGNTGELFF. The CDR3 DNA is TGCAGCGTTCTGACGGGTAACACCGGGGAGCTGTTTTTT.

The sample holds many counts of this clonotype. The chain links TRBV6-5 to TRBJ2-7, with D unresolved. The V gene's germline CDR1 is MNHEY and CDR2 SVGAGI. Trimming removed 7 bases at V and 5 bases at J, with 9 bases between. The CDR3 consists of 11 residues. CDR3 region: CASTPGDEQYF. CDR3 in DNA: TGTGCCAGCACTCCTGGGGACGAGCAGTACTTC.

This clonotype was recorded only once. V is TRBV29-1 and J is TRBJ2-6; D is perhaps TRBD1 or TRBD2 (5 bases each). Germline loops: CDR1 SQVTM, CDR2 ANQGSEA. The CDR3 spans 15 residues. V was clipped by 5 bases and J by 4 bases, with 15 bases between them. The CDR3, as DNA: TGCAGCGTTCGGGACCTGGGGTCCGGGGCCAACGTCCTGACTTTC. This codes for CSVRDLGSGANVLTF.

Only a few counts were recorded for this clonotype. As DNA, the CDR3 is TGTGCCAGCAGTTTTCGGGATTTTACTGAAGCTTTCTTT. As protein: CASSFRDFTEAFF. V usage is TRBV28 and J usage is TRBJ1-1; D is uncertain. The CDR3 runs to 13 residues. Germline V gene sequence: CDR1 MDHEN, CDR2 SYDVKM. Trimming took off 3 bases at V and 5 bases at J, with 10 bases between the two ends.

The chain links TRBV5-1 to TRBJ2-2; 12 positions match TRBD1. V shed 4 bases and J 4 bases; nucleotides not matched to a gene: 5. This CDR3 is 16 amino acids long. CDR1 is SGHRS and CDR2 is YFSETQ in the germline V gene. This CDR3 reads CASSQGQGAPTGELFF. Here the CDR3 DNA reads TGCGCCAGCAGCCAGGGACAGGGGGCGCCCACCGGGGAGCTGTTTTTT.

V and J are TRBV12-3 or TRBV12-4 and TRBJ2-1; tentatively, D is TRBD1 or TRBD2 (5 bases each). V was pared by 3 bases and J by 7 bases, with 16 bases between. This CDR3 is 15 amino acids long. The CDR3 coding sequence is TGTGCCAGCAGTTTGGGGGAGAGCCGCGGGAATGAGCAGTTCTTC. As protein: CASSLGESRGNEQFF.

This clonotype was counted only a few times. This chain links TRBV6-5 with TRBJ2-7; TRBD2 agrees at 7 bases. Germline-derived CDR1 and CDR2 are MNHEY and SVGAGI. The V segment lost 8 bases and the J segment 4 bases; nucleotides outside the gene matches: 17. The CDR3 totals 16 residues. The CDR3 protein is CASGPLGGRVKYEQYF. The CDR3 nucleotides are TGTGCCAGCGGACCCCTCGGCGGGAGAGTAAAGTACGAGCAGTACTTC.

This clonotype was seen only a few times. V gene TRBV28 combines with J gene TRBJ2-7; D possibly matches TRBD1 or TRBD2 (5 bases each). This CDR3 spans 14 amino acids. Germline CDR1 reads MDHEN; CDR2 reads SYDVKM. The V end was cut by 5 bases, the J end by 2 bases, with 13 bases between. CDR3 loop: CASSLTGATYEQYF. In DNA, the CDR3 is TGTGCCAGCAGTCTAACCGGGGCAACCTACGAGCAGTACTTC.

The rearrangement links TRBV11-2 to TRBJ2-1; no clear D. This CDR3 is built from 17 residues. Trimming removed 0 bases from V and 5 bases from J, with 17 bases in between. Germline V lookup: CDR1 SGHAT, CDR2 FQNNGV. CDR3 nucleotide sequence: TGTGCCAGCAGCTTAGATGGGTTTTCGGAACGTGACAATGAGCAGTTCTTC. It translates to CASSLDGFSERDNEQFF.

This sequence joins TRBV20-1 and TRBJ2-5; D is possibly TRBD1 (5 bases). Trimming pared 3 bases from V and 3 bases from J, leaving 11 bases between. Per the germline V gene, CDR1 is DFQATT and CDR2 is SNEGSKA (reference sequence). This CDR3 has 13 amino acids. The CDR3 protein is CSARGRVEETQYF. CDR3 nucleotide sequence: TGCAGTGCTAGGGGCAGGGTGGAAGAGACCCAGTACTTC.

CDR3 nucleotide sequence: TGTGCCACCAGTGAGGACCTGGCTGAGCAGTTCTTC. Translation: CATSEDLAEQFF. The chain is built from TRBV24-1 and TRBJ2-1; D gene uncertain. The CDR3 runs to 12 residues. The germline V and J ends were trimmed by 4 bases and 9 bases, with 9 bases remaining between them. The germline V gene has CDR1 KGHDR and CDR2 SFDVKD.